The clone carrying this T cell receptor beta chain was seen repeatedly, ten times or more. Antigen: not known. The sample comes from a study of T cells in Graves' hyperthyroidism and ophthalmopathy. Study as a whole: Peripheral blood was secured at the point of initial diagnosis, before any treatment. Overall study findings and caveats: The blood repertoire included most of the expanded thyroid clonotypes above 0.001. From stable hyperthyroidism, ophthalmopathy was set apart by a 13 V-J model.

More than 8.5 ml of fresh peripheral blood supplied the PBMCs. The CDR3 sequence is 14 residues long. Unmatched junction bases numbered 3, after V lost 7 bases and J lost 3 bases. CDR1 KGHDR and CDR2 SFDVKD come from the germline V gene. Amplification of TCR beta CDR3 regions used RNA as the template. TCR CDR3 regions were first amplified by RT-PCR with HTBI primers. TCRdb reanalysed the multiplex PCR reads using MiXCR and keeps one entry per CDR3 protein. This repertoire shows approximately 710,000 distinct CDR3 sequences, roughly 17% found once; its top ten account for around 16%. This sequence joins TRBV24-1 and TRBJ2-3, with 10 bases identical to TRBD1. The receptor was derived from a man aged 45 to 65 with Graves' hyperthyroidism. The sequenced sample consisted of blood. Here the CDR3 DNA reads TGTGCCACCAGAGGGACAGGGGCGACAGATACGCAGTATTTT. Residues: CATRGTGATDTQYF.